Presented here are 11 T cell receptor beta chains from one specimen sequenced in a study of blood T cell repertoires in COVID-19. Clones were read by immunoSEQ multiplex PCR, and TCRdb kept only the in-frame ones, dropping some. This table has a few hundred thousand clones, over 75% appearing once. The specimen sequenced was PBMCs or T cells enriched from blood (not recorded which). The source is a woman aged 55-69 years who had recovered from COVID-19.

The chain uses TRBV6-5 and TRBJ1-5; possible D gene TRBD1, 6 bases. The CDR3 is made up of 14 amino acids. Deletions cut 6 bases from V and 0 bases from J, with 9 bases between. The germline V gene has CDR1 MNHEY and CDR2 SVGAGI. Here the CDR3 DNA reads TGTGCCAGCAGGTGGACAGATAGCAATCAGCCCCAGCATTTT. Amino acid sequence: CASRWTDSNQPQHF.

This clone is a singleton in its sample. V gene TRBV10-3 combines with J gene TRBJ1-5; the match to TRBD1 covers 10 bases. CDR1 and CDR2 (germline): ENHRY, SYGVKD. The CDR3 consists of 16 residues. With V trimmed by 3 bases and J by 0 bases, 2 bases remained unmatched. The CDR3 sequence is CAISDRDRGSNQPQHF. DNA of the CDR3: TGTGCCATCAGTGACCGGGACAGGGGTAGCAATCAGCCCCAGCATTTT.

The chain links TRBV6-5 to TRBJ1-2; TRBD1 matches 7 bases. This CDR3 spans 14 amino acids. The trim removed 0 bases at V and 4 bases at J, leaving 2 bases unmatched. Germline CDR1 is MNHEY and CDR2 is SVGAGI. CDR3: CASSYSNRGYGYTF. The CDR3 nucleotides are TGTGCCAGCAGTTACTCGAACAGGGGCTATGGCTACACCTTC.

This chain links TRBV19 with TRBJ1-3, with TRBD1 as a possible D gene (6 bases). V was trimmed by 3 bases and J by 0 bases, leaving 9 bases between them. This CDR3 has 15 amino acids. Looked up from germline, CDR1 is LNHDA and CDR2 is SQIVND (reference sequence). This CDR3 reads CASSITGSSGNTIYF. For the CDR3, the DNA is TGTGCCAGTAGTATTACAGGGAGCTCTGGAAACACCATATATTTT.

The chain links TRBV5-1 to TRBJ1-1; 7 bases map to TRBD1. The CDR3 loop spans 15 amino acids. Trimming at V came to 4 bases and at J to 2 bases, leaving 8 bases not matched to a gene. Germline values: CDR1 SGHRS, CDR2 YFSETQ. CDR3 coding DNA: TGCGCCAGCAGCCCCAGGGACAGCCATAACACTGAAGCTTTCTTT. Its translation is CASSPRDSHNTEAFF. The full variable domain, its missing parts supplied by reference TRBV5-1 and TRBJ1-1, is KAGVTQTPRYLIKTRGQQVTLSCSPISGHRSVSWYQQTPGQGLQFLFEYFSETQRNKGNFPGRFSGRQFSNSRSEMNVSTLELGDSALYLCASSPRDSHNTEAFFGQGTRLTVV.

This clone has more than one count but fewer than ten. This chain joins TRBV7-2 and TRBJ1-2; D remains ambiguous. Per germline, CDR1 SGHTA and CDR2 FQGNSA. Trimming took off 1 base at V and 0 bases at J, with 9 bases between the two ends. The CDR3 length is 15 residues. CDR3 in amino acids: CASSLDRVTNYGYTF. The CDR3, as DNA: TGTGCCAGCAGCTTAGATCGGGTCACTAACTATGGCTACACCTTC.

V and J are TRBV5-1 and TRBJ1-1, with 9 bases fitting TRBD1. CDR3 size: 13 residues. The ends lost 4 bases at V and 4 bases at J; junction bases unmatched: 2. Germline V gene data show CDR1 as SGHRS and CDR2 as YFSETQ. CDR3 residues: CASSPDRGTEAFF. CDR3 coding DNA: TGCGCCAGCAGCCCGGACAGGGGCACTGAAGCTTTCTTT.

In DNA, the CDR3 is TGTGCCAGCAGGCCGGGACAGGGGGACTATGGCTACACCTTC. Its protein is CASRPGQGDYGYTF. The rearrangement links TRBV6-5 to TRBJ1-2; 11 positions match TRBD1. V gave up 6 bases and J gave up 3 bases; unmatched junction bases: 3. Germline V gene lookup returns CDR1 MNHEY and CDR2 SVGAGI. The CDR3 extends over 14 amino acids.

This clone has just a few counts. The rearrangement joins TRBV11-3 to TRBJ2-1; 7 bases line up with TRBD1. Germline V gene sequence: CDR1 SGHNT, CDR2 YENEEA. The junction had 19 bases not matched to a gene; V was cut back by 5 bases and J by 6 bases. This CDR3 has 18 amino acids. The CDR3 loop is CASSLIEMTGFPLNEQFF. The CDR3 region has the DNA TGTGCCAGCAGCCTAATAGAGATGACAGGGTTCCCCCTCAATGAGCAGTTCTTC.

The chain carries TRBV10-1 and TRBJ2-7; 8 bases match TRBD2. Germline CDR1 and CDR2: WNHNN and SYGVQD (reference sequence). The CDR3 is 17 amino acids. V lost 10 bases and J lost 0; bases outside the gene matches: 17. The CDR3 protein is CATHSGGPPTPSYEQYF. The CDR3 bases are TGCGCCACCCACTCGGGGGGGCCGCCAACCCCCTCCTACGAGCAGTACTTC.

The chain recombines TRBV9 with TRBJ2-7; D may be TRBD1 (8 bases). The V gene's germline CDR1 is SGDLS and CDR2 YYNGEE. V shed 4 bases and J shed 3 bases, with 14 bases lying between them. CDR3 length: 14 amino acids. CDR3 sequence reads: CASSPTGGVYEQYF. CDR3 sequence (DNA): TGTGCCAGCAGCCCAACAGGGGGGGTCTACGAGCAGTACTTC.